What follows are 31 T cell receptor beta chains derived from one specimen sequenced in a study of T-cell reconstitution after alpha-beta-depleted transplantation in children. Preparation of the TCRbeta library used unique molecular identifiers. One entry per CDR3 protein, called by TCRdb with MiXCR from the PCR reads. The sample yields around 580,000 distinct CDR3 sequences, roughly 30% seen once. Material: PBMCs, obtained before TCRalphabeta/CD19-depleted stem cell transplant. These receptors all come from a boy in the first two years of life with Wiskott-Aldrich syndrome, due to receive a stem cell transplant.

This clonotype turned up a few times. The chain combines TRBV20-1 with TRBJ1-2; no reliable D call. Germline assignment: CDR1 DFQATT and CDR2 SNEGSKA (reference sequence). Trimming took 3 bases from V and 4 from J, leaving 12 bases between them. CDR3 length: 13 residues. The CDR3 region is CSARPGFSYGYTF. The CDR3 coding sequence is TGCAGTGCTAGGCCGGGGTTCTCCTATGGCTACACCTTC.

The V gene is TRBV28, the J gene TRBJ1-2; D is undetermined. Trimming took 6 bases from V and 5 from J, leaving 10 bases between them. This CDR3 comprises 12 residues. Germline-derived CDR1 and CDR2 are MDHEN and SYDVKM. CDR3 region: CASSDANYGYTF. CDR3 DNA sequence: TGTGCCAGCAGCGACGCAAATTATGGCTACACCTTC.

This clonotype was seen more than once but under ten times. The chain couples TRBV20-1 to TRBJ2-1; TRBD2 matches at 11 bases. Per germline, CDR1 DFQATT and CDR2 SNEGSKA (reference sequence). J was trimmed by 0 bases and V by 0 bases; bases with no gene match: 10. This CDR3 has 19 residues. CDR3: CSARDLLTSGKSSYNEQFF. CDR3 bases: TGCAGTGCTAGAGACCTCCTGACTAGCGGGAAGAGCTCCTACAATGAGCAGTTCTTC.

The chain is built from TRBV12-3 or TRBV12-4 and TRBJ2-3; D remains unclear. The V end lost 8 bases, the J end lost 0 bases, and 12 bases lay between the germline ends. CDR3 length equals 14 residues. The CDR3 reads CASRTEASTDTQYF. In DNA form, the CDR3 reads TGTGCCAGCCGTACAGAAGCTAGCACAGATACGCAGTATTTT.

This clonotype has only a few counts. The chain links TRBV7-9 to TRBJ2-5, with TRBD2 as a possible D gene (5 bases). Trimming removed 1 base at V and 3 bases at J, with 12 bases between. The CDR3 runs to 15 residues. Germline loops: CDR1 SEHNR, CDR2 FQNEAQ (reference sequence). The DNA for the CDR3 is TGTGCCAGCAGCTTAGTCCGTGCGCGGGAAGAGACCCAGTACTTC. Translated, it gives CASSLVRAREETQYF.

This chain's CDR3 is CASSFSTGLAKNIQYF. The CDR3 nucleotides are TGTGCCAGCAGTTTTTCGACAGGGCTAGCCAAAAACATTCAGTACTTC. V gene TRBV12-3 or TRBV12-4 combines with J gene TRBJ2-4, with 7 nucleotides matching TRBD1. The J segment lost 0 bases and the V segment lost 3 bases, leaving 5 bases of the junction unmatched. This CDR3 has 16 residues.

This clonotype was detected ten times or more. Its ends do not fully match the called genes, so a read error is possible. The chain employs TRBV5-1 and TRBJ2-5; tentative D call: TRBD1 (6 bases). The CDR3 is 13 amino acids. Germline lookup yields CDR1 SGHRS and CDR2 YFSETQ. DNA for the CDR3: TGTGCCAGCAGTCCGGACAGCCAAGAGACCCAGTACTTC. It is translated as CASSPDSQETQYF.

Remarks on this clonotype: The junction does not match germline at one end; this may be a read error. This chain uses TRBV5-1 with TRBJ2-5; D is uncertain. Looked up from germline, CDR1 is SGHRS and CDR2 is YFSETQ. The CDR3 consists of 12 residues. DNA of the CDR3: TGCGCCAGCACCTTGGGGTTGGAGACCCAGTACTTC. Protein product: CASTLGLETQYF.

CDR3 sequence: CSATGLAGAGETQYF. DNA of the CDR3: TGCAGTGCTACTGGACTAGCGGGAGCCGGCGAGACCCAGTACTTC. The J gene is TRBJ2-5, the V gene TRBV20-1; TRBD2 aligns across 13 bases. The J segment lost 5 bases and the V segment lost 4 bases, leaving 7 bases of the junction unmatched. Germline CDR1 reads DFQATT; CDR2 reads SNEGSKA (reference sequence). The CDR3 is made up of 15 amino acids.

In this sample, this clonotype turned up a few times. The genes are TRBV12-3 or TRBV12-4 and TRBJ2-5, with D possibly matching TRBD2 (5 bases). The ends were cut back, 6 bases at V and 1 base at J, with 12 bases in the middle. The CDR3 runs to 14 residues. The CDR3 nucleotides read TGTGCCAGCAGACCTGATAGCGCCCAAGAGACCCAGTACTTC. As protein: CASRPDSAQETQYF.

This clonotype was seen a few times. V gene TRBV10-3 combines with J gene TRBJ2-1, with 8 nucleotides matching TRBD2. The germline V gene has CDR1 ENHRY and CDR2 SYGVKD. This CDR3 comprises 14 residues. Trimming at V came to 7 bases and at J to 3 bases, leaving 5 bases not matched to a gene. The CDR3 coding sequence is TGTGCCATCAATAGCGGGAAGGACTACAATGAGCAGTTCTTC. Translated: CAINSGKDYNEQFF.

Only a few counts were recorded for this clonotype. V and J are TRBV20-1 and TRBJ2-7; maybe TRBD2 (6 bases). V was trimmed by 6 bases and J by 4 bases, leaving 16 bases between them. Germline lookup yields CDR1 DFQATT and CDR2 SNEGSKA (reference sequence). The CDR3 sequence is 13 residues long. CDR3 bases: TGCAGTGCCTCGAAGCGGAGCGGGTACGAGCAGTACTTC. It specifies CSASKRSGYEQYF.

For the CDR3, the DNA is TGTGCCAGCTCACCACCGGTCGCGGACATTCAGTACTTC. Its protein product is CASSPPVADIQYF. The chain couples TRBV18 to TRBJ2-4; D call uncertain. CDR1 is KGHSH, CDR2 LQKENI, per germline. CDR3 size: 13 residues. V lost 0 bases and J lost 8, with 8 bases in between.

This clonotype was seen only a few times. The rearrangement uses TRBV5-1 and TRBJ2-1; TRBD2 matches at 8 bases. Trimming removed 3 bases from V and 6 bases from J; junction bases left unmatched: 17. This CDR3 comprises 18 residues. From germline, CDR1 is SGHRS and CDR2 YFSETQ. The CDR3 region is CASSSKGFREGLSNEQFF. In DNA, the CDR3 is TGCGCCAGCAGCTCGAAAGGGTTCCGGGAGGGCCTATCCAATGAGCAGTTCTTC.

This chain links TRBV4-2 with TRBJ2-5; 10 bases agree with TRBD2. Trimming took 1 base from V and 3 from J; bases not matched to a gene: 8. The germline CDR1 and CDR2 sequences are LGHNA and YNFKEQ. This CDR3 comprises 17 residues. This CDR3 reads CASSQAFSGRAEETQYF. The CDR3 DNA sequence: TGTGCCAGCAGCCAAGCATTCAGCGGGAGGGCCGAAGAGACCCAGTACTTC.

This clonotype has a handful of counts. The V and J genes are TRBV27 and TRBJ2-7; 9 bases are shared with TRBD1. With V trimmed by 6 bases and J by 4 bases, 16 bases remained unmatched. The CDR3 contains 17 residues. CDR1 is MNHEY, CDR2 SMNVEV, per germline (reference sequence). CDR3 sequence reads: CASRRALSGTGLYEQYF. The CDR3 region has the DNA TGTGCCAGCAGAAGGGCACTATCCGGGACAGGGTTGTACGAGCAGTACTTC.

The chain has TRBV3-1 and TRBJ2-1; 8 bases are a match to TRBD2. The CDR3 runs 15 residues. Per germline, CDR1 LGHDT and CDR2 YNNKEL (reference sequence). V shed 1 base and J 6 bases; nucleotides not matched to a gene: 5. The chain's CDR3 is CASSQAAGGGNEQFF. DNA of the CDR3: TGTGCCAGCAGCCAAGCGGCGGGAGGAGGCAATGAGCAGTTCTTC.

This clonotype was recorded only once. The genes are TRBV12-3 or TRBV12-4 and TRBJ2-1; TRBD2 aligns across 9 bases. The length of the CDR3 is 20 residues. After removal of 3 bases from V and 2 bases from J, the junction contained 17 bases not matched to a gene. CDR3 sequence (DNA): TGTGCCAGCAGTTTGGGAGGGACTAGCTACAAATGGGCAGCCTACAATGAGCAGTTCTTC. It is translated as CASSLGGTSYKWAAYNEQFF.

This clonotype was seen only a few times. The chain recombines TRBV12-3 or TRBV12-4 with TRBJ1-5; no definite D call. Trimming stripped 2 bases from V and 2 bases from J, with 7 bases between. This CDR3 is 14 amino acids long. The CDR3, as DNA: TGTGCCAGCAGTTTAAAAAGGGGCAATCAGCCCCAGCATTTT. Translated, it gives CASSLKRGNQPQHF.

This clonotype has only a few counts. The chain couples TRBV5-1 to TRBJ2-3; 8 bases agree with TRBD1. Trimming removed 2 bases from V and 3 bases from J; junction bases left unmatched: 14. CDR3 length equals 18 residues. The germline gives CDR1 SGHRS, CDR2 YFSETQ. The CDR3: CASSFVFQGAQGTDTQYF. As DNA, the CDR3 is TGCGCCAGCAGCTTCGTTTTTCAGGGGGCGCAGGGTACAGATACGCAGTATTTT.

This rearrangement joins TRBV10-3 to TRBJ2-1; D is uncertain. This CDR3 comprises 14 residues. Germline V gene sequence: CDR1 ENHRY, CDR2 SYGVKD. The germline V and J ends were trimmed by 8 bases and 2 bases, with 13 bases remaining between them. The CDR3 region is CAISLDATYNEQFF. The CDR3 DNA follows: TGTGCCATCTCCCTCGACGCCACCTACAATGAGCAGTTCTTC.

This clonotype was seen a few times. V is TRBV5-1 and J is TRBJ1-1; possibly TRBD1 for D (6 bases). V lost 4 bases and J 3 bases, leaving 16 bases between the germline ends. The CDR3 contains 15 residues. Germline V gives CDR1 SGHRS, CDR2 YFSETQ. CDR3: CASSPGGATDTEAFF. Written as DNA, the CDR3 is TGCGCCAGCAGCCCTGGGGGGGCGACGGACACTGAAGCTTTCTTT.

This clonotype was counted a few times. V and J are TRBV20-1 and TRBJ2-3; TRBD2 matches 8 bases. The CDR3 sequence is 15 residues long. V was pared by 4 bases and J by 0 bases, with 6 bases of the junction left unmatched. CDR1 DFQATT and CDR2 SNEGSKA come from the germline V gene (reference sequence). The chain's CDR3 is CSAKKPSGSTDTQYF. The CDR3 bases are TGCAGTGCTAAAAAACCTAGCGGGAGCACAGATACGCAGTATTTT.

The sample holds a few counts of this clonotype. The chain recombines TRBV27 with TRBJ2-3; 7 positions agree with TRBD2. Germline trimming cut 4 bases from V and 0 bases from J; bases unmatched to any gene: 7. Germline V gene lookup returns CDR1 MNHEY and CDR2 SMNVEV (reference sequence). The CDR3 is made up of 16 amino acids. The CDR3 here is CASSSETSRSTDTQYF. The CDR3 coding sequence is TGTGCCAGCAGTTCGGAGACTAGCCGTAGCACAGATACGCAGTATTTT.

This sequence joins TRBV30 and TRBJ2-2, with TRBD2 matching over 8 bases. Germline-derived CDR1 and CDR2 are GTSNPN and SVGIG (reference sequence). V lost 2 bases, J lost 3 bases, and 5 bases stayed unmatched. The CDR3 is 15 residues long. The CDR3 DNA reads as TGTGCCTGGAGTCATAGCGGGACACACACCGGGGAGCTGTTTTTT. It yields the protein CAWSHSGTHTGELFF.

The V gene is TRBV7-2, the J gene TRBJ2-7; no firm D call. Trimming removed 1 base from V and 6 bases from J, with 13 bases in between. Germline values: CDR1 SGHTA, CDR2 FQGNSA. The CDR3 totals 14 residues. CDR3 sequence reads: CASSLEVATLEQYF. The DNA of the CDR3 is TGTGCCAGCAGCTTAGAGGTGGCTACCCTCGAGCAGTACTTC.

CDR3 DNA sequence: TGCGCCAGCAGCCCTCCCTACAGGGGTCAGAACAATGAGCAGTTCTTC. Its translation: CASSPPYRGQNNEQFF. J is TRBJ2-1 and V is TRBV5-1; the match to TRBD1 covers 7 bases. This CDR3 region has 16 residues. V gave up 4 bases and J gave up 5 bases; unmatched junction bases: 12. Germline CDR1 is SGHRS and CDR2 is YFSETQ. Full variable domain (outside the CDR3, taken from reference TRBV5-1 and TRBJ2-1): KAGVTQTPRYLIKTRGQQVTLSCSPISGHRSVSWYQQTPGQGLQFLFEYFSETQRNKGNFPGRFSGRQFSNSRSEMNVSTLELGDSALYLCASSPPYRGQNNEQFFGPGTRLTVL.

This clonotype was seen just once. Germline is not matched at one junction end, which may reflect a read error. The J gene is TRBJ2-7, the V gene TRBV20-1; D not certain. Germline assignment: CDR1 DFQATT and CDR2 SNEGSKA (reference sequence). The CDR3 loop spans 11 amino acids. The CDR3 nucleotides are TGCAGTGCTAGAGATTCTTACGAGCAGTCCTTC. The encoded protein is CSARDSYEQSF.

J is TRBJ1-2 and V is TRBV10-3, with 9 bases matching TRBD1. The CDR3 sequence is 16 residues long. Per germline, CDR1 ENHRY and CDR2 SYGVKD. J lost 5 bases, V lost 2 bases, and 9 bases had no gene match. The CDR3 nucleotides are TGTGCCATCAGTGAGCGGAGGGGGGACAGGGAGTATGGCTACACCTTC. Its protein is CAISERRGDREYGYTF.

This clonotype was detected only a few times. V is TRBV5-1 and J is TRBJ2-5; 9 bases agree with TRBD1. Germline assignment: CDR1 SGHRS and CDR2 YFSETQ. The CDR3 covers 16 residues. J was trimmed by 5 bases and V by 4 bases; bases with no gene match: 12. CDR3 in amino acids: CASSPDRGLQGETQYF. CDR3 nucleotide sequence: TGCGCCAGCAGCCCGGACAGGGGCCTCCAAGGGGAGACCCAGTACTTC.

J is TRBJ2-1 and V is TRBV5-1; 10 positions agree with TRBD1. V was clipped by 3 bases and J by 12 bases; unmatched bases: 6. CDR1 is SGHRS and CDR2 is YFSETQ in the germline V gene. This CDR3 spans 13 amino acids. CDR3 region: CASSSGTGVRQFF. The CDR3 DNA is TGCGCCAGCAGCTCCGGGACAGGGGTTAGGCAGTTCTTC. Supplemented by reference TRBV5-1 and TRBJ2-1, the full variable domain reads KAGVTQTPRYLIKTRGQQVTLSCSPISGHRSVSWYQQTPGQGLQFLFEYFSETQRNKGNFPGRFSGRQFSNSRSEMNVSTLELGDSALYLCASSSGTGVRQFFGPGTRLTVL.